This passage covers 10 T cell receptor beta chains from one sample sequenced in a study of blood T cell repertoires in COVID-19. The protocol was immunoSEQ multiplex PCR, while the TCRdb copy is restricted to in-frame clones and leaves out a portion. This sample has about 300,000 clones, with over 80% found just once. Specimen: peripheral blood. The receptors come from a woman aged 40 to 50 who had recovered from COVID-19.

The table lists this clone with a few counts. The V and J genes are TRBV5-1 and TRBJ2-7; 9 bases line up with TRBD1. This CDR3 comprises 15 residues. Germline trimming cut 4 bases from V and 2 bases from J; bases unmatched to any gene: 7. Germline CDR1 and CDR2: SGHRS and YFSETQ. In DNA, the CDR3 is TGCGCCAGCAGCCACCGGACAGGGGACCCCTACGAGCAGTACTTC. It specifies CASSHRTGDPYEQYF.

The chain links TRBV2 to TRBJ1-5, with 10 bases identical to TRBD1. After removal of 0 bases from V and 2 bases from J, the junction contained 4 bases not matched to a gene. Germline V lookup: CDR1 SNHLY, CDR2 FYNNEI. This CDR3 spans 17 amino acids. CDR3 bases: TGTGCCAGCAGTGAAGCGGGACAGGGGTTTGGCAATCAGCCCCAGCATTTT. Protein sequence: CASSEAGQGFGNQPQHF.

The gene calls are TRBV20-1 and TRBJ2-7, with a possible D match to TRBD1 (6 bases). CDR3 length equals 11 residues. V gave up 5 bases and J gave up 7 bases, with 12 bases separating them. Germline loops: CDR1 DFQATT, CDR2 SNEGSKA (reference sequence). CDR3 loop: CSAGGLFEQYF. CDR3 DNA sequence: TGCAGTGCTGGGGGCCTTTTTGAGCAGTACTTC.

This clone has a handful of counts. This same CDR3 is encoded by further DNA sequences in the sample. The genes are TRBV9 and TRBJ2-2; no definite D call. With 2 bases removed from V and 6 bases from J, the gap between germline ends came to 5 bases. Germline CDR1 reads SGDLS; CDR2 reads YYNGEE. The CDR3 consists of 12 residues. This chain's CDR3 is CASSVRAGELFF. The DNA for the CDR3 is TGTGCCAGCAGCGTCCGGGCCGGGGAGCTGTTTTTT.

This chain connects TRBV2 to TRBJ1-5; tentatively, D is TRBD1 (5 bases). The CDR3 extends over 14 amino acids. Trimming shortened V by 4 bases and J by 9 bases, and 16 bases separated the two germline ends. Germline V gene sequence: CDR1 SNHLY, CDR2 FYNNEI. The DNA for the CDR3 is TGTGCCAGCAGTGCCTTTGGGGGGGTCGCGCCCCAGCATTTT. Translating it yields CASSAFGGVAPQHF.

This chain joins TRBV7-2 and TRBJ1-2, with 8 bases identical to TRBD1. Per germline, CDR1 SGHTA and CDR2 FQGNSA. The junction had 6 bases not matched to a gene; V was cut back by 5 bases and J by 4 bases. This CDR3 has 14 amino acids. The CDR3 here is CASSPDRGGYGYTF. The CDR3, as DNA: TGTGCCAGCAGCCCTGACAGGGGTGGCTATGGCTACACCTTC. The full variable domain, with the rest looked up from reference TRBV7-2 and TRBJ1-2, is GAGVSQSPSNKVTEKGKDVELRCDPISGHTALYWYRQSLGQGLEFLIYFQGNSAPDKSGLPSDRFSAERTGGSVSTLTIQRTQQEDSAVYLCASSPDRGGYGYTFGSGTRLTVV.

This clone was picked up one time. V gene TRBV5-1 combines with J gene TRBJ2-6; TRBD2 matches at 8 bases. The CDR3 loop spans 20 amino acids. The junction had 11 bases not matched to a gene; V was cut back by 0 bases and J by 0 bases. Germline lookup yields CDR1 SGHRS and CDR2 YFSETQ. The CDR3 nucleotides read TGCGCCAGCAGCTTGGCCCTGGGTACGGGGGGGGCCTCTGGGGCCAACGTCCTGACTTTC. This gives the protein CASSLALGTGGASGANVLTF. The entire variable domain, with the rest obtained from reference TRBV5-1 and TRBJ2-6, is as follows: KAGVTQTPRYLIKTRGQQVTLSCSPISGHRSVSWYQQTPGQGLQFLFEYFSETQRNKGNFPGRFSGRQFSNSRSEMNVSTLELGDSALYLCASSLALGTGGASGANVLTFGAGSRLTVL.

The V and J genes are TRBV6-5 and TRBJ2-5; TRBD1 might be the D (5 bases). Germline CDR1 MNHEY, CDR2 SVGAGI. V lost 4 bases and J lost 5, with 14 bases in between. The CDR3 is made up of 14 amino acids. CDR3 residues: CASSSPSRAETQYF. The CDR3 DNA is TGTGCCAGCAGTTCCCCTTCCAGGGCGGAGACCCAGTACTTC.

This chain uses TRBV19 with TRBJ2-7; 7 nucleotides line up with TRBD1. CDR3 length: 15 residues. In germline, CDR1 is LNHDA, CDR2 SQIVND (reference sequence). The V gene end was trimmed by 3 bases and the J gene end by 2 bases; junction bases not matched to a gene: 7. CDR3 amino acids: CASSIGTEMTYEQYF. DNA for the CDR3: TGTGCCAGTAGTATTGGGACAGAGATGACCTACGAGCAGTACTTC. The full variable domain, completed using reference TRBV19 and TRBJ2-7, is DGGITQSPKYLFRKEGQNVTLSCEQNLNHDAMYWYRQDPGQGLRLIYYSQIVNDFQKGDIAEGYSVSREKKESFPLTVTSAQKNPTAFYLCASSIGTEMTYEQYFGPGTRLTVT.

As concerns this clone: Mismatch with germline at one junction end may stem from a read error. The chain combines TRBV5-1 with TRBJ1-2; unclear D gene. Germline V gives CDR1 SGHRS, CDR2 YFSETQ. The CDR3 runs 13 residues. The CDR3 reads CASSLDKGRDMTF. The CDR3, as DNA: TGCGCCAGCAGCTTGGATAAGGGCCGGGATATGACGTTC.